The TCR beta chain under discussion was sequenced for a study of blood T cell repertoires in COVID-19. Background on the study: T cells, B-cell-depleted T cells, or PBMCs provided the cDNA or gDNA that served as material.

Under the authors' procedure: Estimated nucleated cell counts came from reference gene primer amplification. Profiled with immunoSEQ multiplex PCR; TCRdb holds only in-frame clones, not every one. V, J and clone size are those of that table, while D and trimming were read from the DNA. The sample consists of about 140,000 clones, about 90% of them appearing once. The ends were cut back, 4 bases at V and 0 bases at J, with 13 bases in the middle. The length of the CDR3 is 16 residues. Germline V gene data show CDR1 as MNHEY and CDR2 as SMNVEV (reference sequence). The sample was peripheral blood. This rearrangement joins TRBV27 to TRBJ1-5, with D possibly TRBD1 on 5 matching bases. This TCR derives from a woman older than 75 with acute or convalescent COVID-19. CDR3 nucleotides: TGTGCCAGCAGTTCCCGGGGGGGATATAGCAATCAGCCCCAGCATTTT. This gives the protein CASSSRGGYSNQPQHF.